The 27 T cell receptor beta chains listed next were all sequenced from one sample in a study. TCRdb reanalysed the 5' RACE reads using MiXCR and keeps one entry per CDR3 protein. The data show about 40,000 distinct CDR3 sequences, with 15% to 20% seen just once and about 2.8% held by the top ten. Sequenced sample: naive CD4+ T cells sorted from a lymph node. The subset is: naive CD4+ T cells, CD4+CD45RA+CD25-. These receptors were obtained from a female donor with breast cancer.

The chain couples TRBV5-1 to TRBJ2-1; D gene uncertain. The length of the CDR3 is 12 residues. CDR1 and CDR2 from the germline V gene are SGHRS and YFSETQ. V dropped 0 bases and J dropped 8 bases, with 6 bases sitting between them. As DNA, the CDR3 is TGCGCCAGCAGCTTGGCCGCGGATGAGCAGTTCTTC. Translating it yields CASSLAADEQFF.

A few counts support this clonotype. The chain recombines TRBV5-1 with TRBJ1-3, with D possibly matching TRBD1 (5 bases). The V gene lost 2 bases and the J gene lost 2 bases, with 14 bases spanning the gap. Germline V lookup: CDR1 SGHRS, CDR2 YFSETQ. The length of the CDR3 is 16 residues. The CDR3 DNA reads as TGCGCCAGCAGCTTTCAGGGCGGAGGGACTGGAAACACCATATATTTT. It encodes CASSFQGGGTGNTIYF.

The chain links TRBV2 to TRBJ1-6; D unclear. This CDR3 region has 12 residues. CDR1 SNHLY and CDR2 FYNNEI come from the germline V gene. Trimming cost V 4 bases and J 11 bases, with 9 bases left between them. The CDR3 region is CASSAAMPPLHF. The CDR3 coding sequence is TGTGCCAGCAGTGCCGCAATGCCACCCCTCCACTTT. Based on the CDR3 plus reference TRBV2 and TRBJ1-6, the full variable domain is EPEVTQTPSHQVTQMGQEVILRCVPISNHLYFYWYRQILGQKVEFLVSFYNNEISEKSEIFDDQFSVERPDGSNFTLKIRSTKLEDSAMYFCASSAAMPPLHFGNGTRLTVT.

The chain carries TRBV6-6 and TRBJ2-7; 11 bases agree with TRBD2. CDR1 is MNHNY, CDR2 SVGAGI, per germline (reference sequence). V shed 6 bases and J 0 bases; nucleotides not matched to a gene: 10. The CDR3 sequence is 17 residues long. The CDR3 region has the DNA TGTGCCAGCAGCTCCGTGACTAGCGGGACTTACTCCTACGAGCAGTACTTC. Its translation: CASSSVTSGTYSYEQYF.

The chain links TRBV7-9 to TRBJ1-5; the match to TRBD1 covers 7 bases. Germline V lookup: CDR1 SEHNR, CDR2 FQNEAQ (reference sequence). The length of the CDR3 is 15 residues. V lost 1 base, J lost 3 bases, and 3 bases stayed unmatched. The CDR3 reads CASSLDTGANQPQHF. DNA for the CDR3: TGTGCCAGCAGCTTAGACACAGGGGCCAATCAGCCCCAGCATTTT.

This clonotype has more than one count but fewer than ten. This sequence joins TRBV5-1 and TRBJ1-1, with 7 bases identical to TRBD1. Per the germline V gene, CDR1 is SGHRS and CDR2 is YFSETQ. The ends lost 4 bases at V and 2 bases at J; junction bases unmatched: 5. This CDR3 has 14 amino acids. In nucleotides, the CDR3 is TGCGCCAGCAGCCGGGACAGCAGTAACACTGAAGCTTTCTTT. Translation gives CASSRDSSNTEAFF.

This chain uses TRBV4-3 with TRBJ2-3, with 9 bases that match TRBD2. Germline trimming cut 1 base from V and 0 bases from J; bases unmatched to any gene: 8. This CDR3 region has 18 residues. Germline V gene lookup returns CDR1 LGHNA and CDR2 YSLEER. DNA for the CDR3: TGCGCCAGCAGCCAAGCCTCGACTAGCGGCCGTAGCACAGATACGCAGTATTTT. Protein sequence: CASSQASTSGRSTDTQYF.

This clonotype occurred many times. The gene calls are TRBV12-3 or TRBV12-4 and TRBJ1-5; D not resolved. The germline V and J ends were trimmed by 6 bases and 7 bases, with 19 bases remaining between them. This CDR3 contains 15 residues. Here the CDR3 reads CASSRLGWGDQPQHF. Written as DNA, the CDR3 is TGTGCCAGCAGCCGCTTGGGTTGGGGTGACCAGCCCCAGCATTTT.

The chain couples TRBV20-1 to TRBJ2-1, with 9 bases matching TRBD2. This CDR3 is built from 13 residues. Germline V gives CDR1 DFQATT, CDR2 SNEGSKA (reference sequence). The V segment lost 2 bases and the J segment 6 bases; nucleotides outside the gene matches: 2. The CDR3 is CSARLAGLNEQFF. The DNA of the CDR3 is TGCAGTGCTAGACTAGCGGGACTCAATGAGCAGTTCTTC.

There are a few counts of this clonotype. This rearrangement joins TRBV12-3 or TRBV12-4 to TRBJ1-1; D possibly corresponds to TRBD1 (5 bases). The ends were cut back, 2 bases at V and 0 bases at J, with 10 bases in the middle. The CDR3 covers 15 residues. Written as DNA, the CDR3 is TGTGCCAGCAGTTTATACGGCAGGGTGAACACTGAAGCTTTCTTT. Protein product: CASSLYGRVNTEAFF.

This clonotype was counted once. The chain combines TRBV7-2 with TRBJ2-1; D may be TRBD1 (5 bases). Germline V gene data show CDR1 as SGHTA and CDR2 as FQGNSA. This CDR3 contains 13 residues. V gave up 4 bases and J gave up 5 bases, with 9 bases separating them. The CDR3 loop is CASSSGPDNEQFF. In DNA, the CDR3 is TGTGCCAGCAGCTCAGGGCCGGACAATGAGCAGTTCTTC.

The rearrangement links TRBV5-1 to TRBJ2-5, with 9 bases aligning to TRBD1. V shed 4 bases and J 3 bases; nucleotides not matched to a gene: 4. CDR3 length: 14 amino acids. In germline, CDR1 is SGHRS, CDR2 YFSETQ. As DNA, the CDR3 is TGCGCCAGCAGCGATGGACAGGGGAAAGAGACCCAGTACTTC. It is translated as CASSDGQGKETQYF.

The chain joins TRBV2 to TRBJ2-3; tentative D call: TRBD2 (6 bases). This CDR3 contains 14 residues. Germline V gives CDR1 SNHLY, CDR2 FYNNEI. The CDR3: CASVVGGSTDTQYF. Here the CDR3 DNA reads TGTGCTAGCGTTGTTGGAGGGAGCACAGATACGCAGTATTTT.

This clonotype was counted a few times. The CDR3 region is CASSLTPGRSREPYNEQFF. The CDR3 nucleotides read TGTGCCAGCAGTTTAACCCCCGGTCGCTCTCGGGAGCCCTACAATGAGCAGTTCTTC. J is TRBJ2-1 and V is TRBV27, with a possible D match to TRBD2 (6 bases). The CDR3 spans 19 residues. The germline V and J ends were trimmed by 2 bases and 2 bases, with 22 bases remaining between them. CDR1 MNHEY and CDR2 SMNVEV come from the germline V gene (reference sequence).

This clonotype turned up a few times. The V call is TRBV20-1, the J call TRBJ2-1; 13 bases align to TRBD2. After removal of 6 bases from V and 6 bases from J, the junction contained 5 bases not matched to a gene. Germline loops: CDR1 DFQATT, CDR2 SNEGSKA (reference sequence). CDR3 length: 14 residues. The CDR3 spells CSALTSGRGNEQFF. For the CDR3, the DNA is TGCAGTGCCCTTACTAGCGGGAGGGGCAATGAGCAGTTCTTC.

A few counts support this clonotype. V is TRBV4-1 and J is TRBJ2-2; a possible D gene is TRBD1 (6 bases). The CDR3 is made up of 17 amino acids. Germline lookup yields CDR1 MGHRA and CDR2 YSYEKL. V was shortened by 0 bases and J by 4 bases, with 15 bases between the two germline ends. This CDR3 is CASSQDQGTGSTGELFF. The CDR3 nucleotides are TGCGCCAGCAGCCAAGATCAGGGAACAGGGAGCACCGGGGAGCTGTTTTTT.

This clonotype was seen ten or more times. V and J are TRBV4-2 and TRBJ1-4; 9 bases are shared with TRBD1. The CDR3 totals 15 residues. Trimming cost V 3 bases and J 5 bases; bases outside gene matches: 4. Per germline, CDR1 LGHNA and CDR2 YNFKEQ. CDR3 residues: CASSQADRGNEKLFF. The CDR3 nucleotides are TGTGCCAGCAGCCAGGCCGACAGGGGGAATGAAAAACTGTTTTTT.

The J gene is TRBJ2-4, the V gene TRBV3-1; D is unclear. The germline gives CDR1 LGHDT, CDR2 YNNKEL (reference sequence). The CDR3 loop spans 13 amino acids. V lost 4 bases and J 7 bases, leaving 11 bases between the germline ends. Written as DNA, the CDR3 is TGTGCCAGCAGCCTCCAGACCGTGAACATTCAGTACTTC. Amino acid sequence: CASSLQTVNIQYF. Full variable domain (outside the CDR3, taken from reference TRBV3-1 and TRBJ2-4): DTAVSQTPKYLVTQMGNDKSIKCEQNLGHDTMYWYKQDSKKFLKIMFSYNNKELIINETVPNRFSPKSPDKAHLNLHINSLELGDSAVYFCASSLQTVNIQYFGAGTRLSVL.

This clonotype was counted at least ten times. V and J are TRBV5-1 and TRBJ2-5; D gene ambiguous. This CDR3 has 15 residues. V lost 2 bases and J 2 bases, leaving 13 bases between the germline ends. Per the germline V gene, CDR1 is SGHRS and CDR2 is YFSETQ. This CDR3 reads CASSFLDGRQETQYF. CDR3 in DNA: TGCGCCAGCAGCTTTCTGGACGGCCGGCAAGAGACCCAGTACTTC.

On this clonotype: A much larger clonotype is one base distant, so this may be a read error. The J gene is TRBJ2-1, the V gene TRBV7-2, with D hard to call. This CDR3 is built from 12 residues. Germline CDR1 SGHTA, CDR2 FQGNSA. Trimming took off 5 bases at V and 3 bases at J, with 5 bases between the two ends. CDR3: CASSADYNEQFF. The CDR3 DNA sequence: TGTGCCAGCAGCGCAGACTACAATGAGCAGTTCTTC.

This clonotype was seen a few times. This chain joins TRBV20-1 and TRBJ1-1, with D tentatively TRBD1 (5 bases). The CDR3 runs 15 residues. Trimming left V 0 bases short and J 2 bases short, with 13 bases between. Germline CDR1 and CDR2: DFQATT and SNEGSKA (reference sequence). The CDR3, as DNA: TGCAGTGCTAGAGATCTCTCGAGGGACAACACTGAAGCTTTCTTT. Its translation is CSARDLSRDNTEAFF.

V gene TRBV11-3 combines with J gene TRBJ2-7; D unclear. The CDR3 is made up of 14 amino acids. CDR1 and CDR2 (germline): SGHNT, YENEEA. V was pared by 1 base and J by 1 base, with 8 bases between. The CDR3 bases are TGTGCCAGCAGCTTAGTACGGTCTTCCTACGAGCAGTACTTC. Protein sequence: CASSLVRSSYEQYF.

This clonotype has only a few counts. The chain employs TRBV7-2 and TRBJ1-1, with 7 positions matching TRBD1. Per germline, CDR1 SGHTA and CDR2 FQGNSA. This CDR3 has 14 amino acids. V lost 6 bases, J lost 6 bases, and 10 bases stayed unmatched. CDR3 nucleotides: TGTGCCAGCAGAGGTCCTCCAGGGGGAGCTGAAGCTTTCTTT. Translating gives CASRGPPGGAEAFF.

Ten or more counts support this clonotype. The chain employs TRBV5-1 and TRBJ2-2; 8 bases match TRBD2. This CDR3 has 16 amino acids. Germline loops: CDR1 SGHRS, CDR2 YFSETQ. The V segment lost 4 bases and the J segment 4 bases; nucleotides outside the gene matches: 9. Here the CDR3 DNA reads TGCGCCAGCAGCCGAATCGTAGCGGGAAGCACCGGGGAGCTGTTTTTT. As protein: CASSRIVAGSTGELFF.

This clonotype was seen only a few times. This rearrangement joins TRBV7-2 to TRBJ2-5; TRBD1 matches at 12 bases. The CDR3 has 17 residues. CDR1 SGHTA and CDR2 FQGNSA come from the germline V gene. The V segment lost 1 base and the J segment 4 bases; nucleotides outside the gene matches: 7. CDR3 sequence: CASSLGSGTGGRETQYF. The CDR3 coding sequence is TGTGCCAGCAGCTTAGGCTCCGGGACAGGGGGCAGAGAGACCCAGTACTTC.

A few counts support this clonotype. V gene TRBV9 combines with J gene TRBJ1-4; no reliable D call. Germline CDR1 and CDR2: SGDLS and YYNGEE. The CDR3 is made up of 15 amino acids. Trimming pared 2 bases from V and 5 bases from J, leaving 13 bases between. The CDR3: CASSVSGSQNEKLFF. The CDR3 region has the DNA TGTGCCAGCAGCGTGAGTGGGTCACAGAATGAAAAACTGTTTTTT.

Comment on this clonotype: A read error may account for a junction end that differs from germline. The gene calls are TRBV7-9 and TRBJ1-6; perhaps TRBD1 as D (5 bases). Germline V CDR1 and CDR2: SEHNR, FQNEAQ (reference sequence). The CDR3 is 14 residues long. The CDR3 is CTSSQRAGDSPLHF. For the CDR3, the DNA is TGTACCAGCAGCCAAAGAGCGGGGGATTCACCCCTCCACTTT.